This passage covers 23 T cell receptor beta chains from one sample sequenced in a study of Ad26.COV2.S vaccination and SARS-CoV-2 variants. Treatment of the sample: approximately 18 received Ad26.COV2.S at low or high dose, single or two shots; several received placebo; per-sample allocation not given. Day 63 following the first vaccine or placebo injection was when the samples were taken. Sequencing used immunoSEQ multiplex PCR; TCRdb keeps in-frame clones, though not all of them. The data hold about 280,000 clones, with more than 70% observed a single time. The starting material was peripheral blood, obtained in a trial of Ad26.COV2.S vaccine versus placebo. These receptors came from a person aged 18 to 59 who received the Ad26.COV2.S COVID-19 vaccine or a placebo.

This rearrangement joins TRBV5-8 to TRBJ1-1; the D is unclear. There are 13 residues in the CDR3. Trimming removed 4 bases at V and 0 bases at J, with 7 bases between. Germline values: CDR1 SGHTS, CDR2 YDEGEE. CDR3 nucleotide sequence: TGTGCCAGCAGCCGACACCTGAACACTGAAGCTTTCTTT. This translates into CASSRHLNTEAFF.

V and J are TRBV2 and TRBJ2-1, with 7 nucleotides matching TRBD2. CDR3 size: 15 residues. Per germline, CDR1 SNHLY and CDR2 FYNNEI. The ends lost 2 bases at V and 7 bases at J; junction bases unmatched: 8. CDR3: CASSELAVGGNEQFF. The CDR3 DNA sequence: TGTGCCAGCAGTGAACTAGCGGTCGGTGGGAATGAGCAGTTCTTC.

The genes are TRBV12-3 or TRBV12-4 and TRBJ2-1; 9 nucleotides agree with TRBD2. CDR3 length: 12 residues. With 3 bases clipped from V and 14 bases from J, the junction kept 5 bases outside the gene matches. CDR3 bases: TGTGCCAGCAGTTTTAGCGGGGGCCTAAAGTTCTTC. Translating gives CASSFSGGLKFF.

Comments on this clone: This sample also contains other DNA sequences that code for the same CDR3. CDR3 nucleotides: TGTGCCAGCAGCTCTGGACAGAACTATGGCTACACCTTC. It translates to CASSSGQNYGYTF. This rearrangement joins TRBV5-4 to TRBJ1-2, with D possibly TRBD1 on 6 matching bases. CDR3 length: 13 residues. V was shortened by 3 bases and J by 2 bases, with 8 bases between the two germline ends. Germline CDR1 SGHNT, CDR2 YYREEE (reference sequence).

The chain couples TRBV7-7 to TRBJ1-3; 7 positions agree with TRBD1. This CDR3 is 17 amino acids long. Germline V gives CDR1 SSHAT, CDR2 FNYEAQ (reference sequence). V gave up 6 bases and J gave up 4 bases; unmatched junction bases: 15. The CDR3 DNA reads TGTGCCAGCAGATTTATTAGACAGGGCGTAGGGGGAAACACCATATATTTT. Its protein is CASRFIRQGVGGNTIYF.

The J gene is TRBJ2-7, the V gene TRBV4-1, with TRBD2 identical over 8 bases. Germline CDR1 is MGHRA and CDR2 is YSYEKL. CDR3 length: 16 amino acids. The trim removed 0 bases at V and 4 bases at J, leaving 8 bases unmatched. The DNA for the CDR3 is TGCGCCAGCAGCCAAGATGGAAGCGGGAGCCTTTACGAGCAGTACTTC. This codes for CASSQDGSGSLYEQYF.

The chain employs TRBV9 and TRBJ2-3; no reliable D call. Trimming left V 4 bases short and J 4 bases short, with 13 bases between. Germline CDR1 and CDR2: SGDLS and YYNGEE. The CDR3 has 14 residues. Here the CDR3 reads CASSPRPTPDTQYF. The CDR3 coding sequence is TGTGCCAGCAGCCCCCGCCCCACCCCAGATACGCAGTATTTT.

The J gene is TRBJ2-3, the V gene TRBV1; TRBD2 was called by the table and not checked on the DNA. TRBV1 is an annotated pseudogene. The CDR3 is 17 residues long. This CDR3 is CTSTTTSGGRRWDTQYF. CDR3 nucleotides: TGCACCAGCACGACCACTAGCGGGGGGCGACGCTGGGATACGCAGTATTTT.

This clone was counted only a few times. The J gene is TRBJ2-7, the V gene TRBV2; 8 positions match TRBD1. The CDR3 has 13 residues. Germline assignment: CDR1 SNHLY and CDR2 FYNNEI. Trimming took 10 bases from V and 7 from J; bases not matched to a gene: 12. The CDR3 region has the DNA TGTGCCACCCGGGACAGGCCCACGGGGGAGCAGTACTTC. As protein: CATRDRPTGEQYF. The whole variable domain, filled in from reference TRBV2 and TRBJ2-7, reads EPEVTQTPSHQVTQMGQEVILRCVPISNHLYFYWYRQILGQKVEFLVSFYNNEISEKSEIFDDQFSVERPDGSNFTLKIRSTKLEDSAMYFCATRDRPTGEQYFGPGTRLTVT.

This chain links TRBV20-1 with TRBJ1-2, with 9 bases that match TRBD1. Germline loops: CDR1 DFQATT, CDR2 SNEGSKA (reference sequence). Trimming removed 6 bases from V and 8 bases from J; junction bases left unmatched: 4. The CDR3 has 11 amino acids. CDR3 sequence: CSAQQGAGYTF. The CDR3 bases are TGCAGTGCGCAACAGGGGGCCGGCTACACCTTC.

J is TRBJ2-2 and V is TRBV7-9, with 9 positions matching TRBD1. The CDR3 runs 16 residues. CDR1 and CDR2 (germline): SEHNR, FQNEAQ (reference sequence). V lost 4 bases to trimming and J lost 7 bases; unmatched junction nucleotides: 10. CDR3 region: CASSSSGQGSSGELFF. The CDR3 DNA reads as TGTGCCAGCAGCTCTTCAGGACAGGGGTCCAGCGGGGAGCTGTTTTTT.

V usage is TRBV4-2 and J usage is TRBJ1-2; D call uncertain. The length of the CDR3 is 14 residues. CDR1 LGHNA and CDR2 YNFKEQ come from the germline V gene. V shed 1 base and J shed 1 base, with 7 bases lying between them. The CDR3 nucleotides read TGTGCCAGCAGCCAAGTAGGGATTAACTATGGCTACACCTTC. Encoded protein: CASSQVGINYGYTF.

The CDR3 coding sequence is TGCGCCAGCAGCCAAGCCGCGGTCACAGATACGCAGTATTTT. This gives the protein CASSQAAVTDTQYF. The genes are TRBV4-1 and TRBJ2-3, with D unclear. There are 14 residues in the CDR3. V was cut by 1 base and J by 2 bases, with 7 bases left in between. The V gene's germline CDR1 is MGHRA and CDR2 YSYEKL.

The rearrangement uses TRBV19 and TRBJ1-5; D perhaps matches TRBD1 (6 bases). With 3 bases removed from V and 3 bases from J, the gap between germline ends came to 12 bases. The CDR3 extends over 15 amino acids. Germline CDR1 is LNHDA and CDR2 is SQIVND (reference sequence). The DNA of the CDR3 is TGTGCCAGTAGTATTGTGCAGGGGAACAATCAGCCCCAGCATTTT. Translation: CASSIVQGNNQPQHF.

The J gene is TRBJ1-4, the V gene TRBV7-9, with 7 bases lining up with TRBD1. J gave up 10 bases and V 1 base, and 6 bases lay outside the gene matches. CDR1 SEHNR and CDR2 FQNEAQ come from the germline V gene (reference sequence). The CDR3 is 14 residues long. The CDR3 loop is CASSLEQNRGKLFF. The CDR3 bases are TGTGCCAGCAGCTTAGAACAGAACAGGGGAAAACTGTTTTTT.

The chain links TRBV6-1 to TRBJ1-6; D ambiguous. The CDR3 is 16 residues long. V shed 0 bases and J shed 4 bases, with 10 bases lying between them. Per the germline V gene, CDR1 is MNHNS and CDR2 is SASEGT. The CDR3 DNA reads TGTGCCAGCAGTGAAGCGCTCGCAGATTATAATTCACCCCTCCACTTT. Amino acid sequence: CASSEALADYNSPLHF.

V is TRBV20-1 and J is TRBJ2-2; 7 bases are shared with TRBD2. The CDR3 extends over 15 amino acids. The germline V gene has CDR1 DFQATT and CDR2 SNEGSKA (reference sequence). J gave up 1 base and V 3 bases, and 5 bases lay outside the gene matches. Written as DNA, the CDR3 is TGCAGTGCTAGTAAGCGGGATAAGAACACCGGGGAGCTGTTTTTT. It yields the protein CSASKRDKNTGELFF.

This CDR3 reads CASSEELSSGANVLTF. The CDR3, as DNA: TGTGCCAGCAGTGAAGAGTTAAGCTCTGGGGCCAACGTCCTGACTTTC. The chain carries TRBV2 and TRBJ2-6; no reliable D call. Trimming removed 1 base from V and 0 bases from J, with 7 bases in between. Germline-derived CDR1 and CDR2 are SNHLY and FYNNEI. CDR3 length equals 16 residues.

The chain is built from TRBV7-9 and TRBJ2-3; D ambiguous. Germline lookup yields CDR1 SEHNR and CDR2 FQNEAQ (reference sequence). This CDR3 region has 15 residues. Trimming removed 0 bases from V and 3 bases from J, with 10 bases in between. CDR3: CASSLASVRTDTQYF. The CDR3, as DNA: TGTGCCAGCAGCTTAGCGTCGGTCCGGACAGATACGCAGTATTTT.

CDR3 nucleotides: TGTGCCAGCAGTGGAGCGGGACAGGGGGCGGGACTAGCCGGGTACAATGAGCAGTTCTTC. It translates to CASSGAGQGAGLAGYNEQFF. The rearrangement links TRBV2 to TRBJ2-1; 12 nucleotides agree with TRBD1. The germline CDR1 and CDR2 sequences are SNHLY and FYNNEI. The CDR3 runs 20 residues. V lost 4 bases, J lost 4 bases, and 17 bases stayed unmatched.

The rearrangement joins TRBV6-5 to TRBJ1-1, with D unresolved. V was cut by 6 bases and J by 0 bases, with 8 bases left in between. Per germline, CDR1 MNHEY and CDR2 SVGAGI. This CDR3 spans 13 amino acids. The CDR3 bases are TGTGCCAGCAGCCCAGATTTGAACACTGAAGCTTTCTTT. Translating gives CASSPDLNTEAFF.

The chain joins TRBV7-2 to TRBJ2-7; perhaps TRBD1 as D (5 bases). CDR3 length: 16 amino acids. Germline assignment: CDR1 SGHTA and CDR2 FQGNSA. V lost 1 base to trimming and J lost 3 bases, with 16 bases between them. CDR3 residues: CASSLGVSLTGYEQYF. The CDR3 DNA sequence: TGTGCCAGCAGCTTAGGGGTCAGCTTAACAGGCTACGAGCAGTACTTC.

The chain is built from TRBV6-6 and TRBJ1-2; D is unclear. Germline V CDR1 and CDR2: MNHNY, SVGAGI (reference sequence). The CDR3 runs 13 residues. Trimming cost V 5 bases and J 4 bases, with 11 bases left between them. CDR3 region: CASSPTAIYGYTF. In DNA form, the CDR3 reads TGTGCCAGCAGTCCCACAGCAATCTATGGCTACACCTTC.